Below are 11 T cell receptor beta chains sequenced from a single sample in a study of cytomegalovirus exposure and HLA in healthy donors. PCR employed 60 Vbeta and 13 Jbeta primers. Repertoires were generated with immunoSEQ multiplex PCR, while TCRdb's copy carries only in-frame clones and drops some. The sample holds around 85,000 clones, 80% seen once. Sequenced material: PBMCs. The receptors stem from a woman between 45 and 65 years old in good health and CMV-seropositive.

This sequence joins TRBV18 and TRBJ2-5; TRBD2 agrees at 10 bases. V was clipped by 1 base and J by 11 bases; unmatched bases: 7. This CDR3 region has 14 residues. Per the germline V gene, CDR1 is KGHSH and CDR2 is LQKENI. The CDR3 here is CASSPLAGGEEQYF. CDR3 nucleotides: TGTGCCAGCTCACCACTAGCGGGGGGCGAAGAGCAGTACTTC.

V and J are TRBV27 and TRBJ2-2; possibly TRBD2 for D (6 bases). The CDR3 spans 15 residues. Germline-derived CDR1 and CDR2 are MNHEY and SMNVEV (reference sequence). V dropped 3 bases and J dropped 5 bases, with 13 bases sitting between them. The CDR3 is CASSFRGIETGELFF. CDR3 in DNA: TGTGCCAGCAGTTTTCGGGGGATAGAAACCGGGGAGCTGTTTTTT.

Only one count was recorded for this clone. V and J are TRBV6-4 and TRBJ2-3; D is perhaps TRBD2 (7 bases). This CDR3 region has 14 residues. V was trimmed by 3 bases and J by 6 bases, leaving 13 bases between them. CDR1 is MRHNA, CDR2 SNTAGT, per germline. The CDR3 loop is CASSEGGPSDTQYF. The CDR3 DNA is TGTGCCAGCAGTGAGGGGGGGCCCTCGGATACGCAGTATTTT.

V and J are TRBV5-1 and TRBJ2-5, with 8 bases aligning to TRBD1. CDR1 is SGHRS, CDR2 YFSETQ, per germline. This CDR3 has 13 amino acids. J lost 8 bases, V lost 2 bases, and 5 bases had no gene match. The CDR3 DNA reads as TGCGCCAGCAGCTTTCAGGGGGCTGAAACCCAGTACTTC. This sequence encodes CASSFQGAETQYF.

CDR3 nucleotides: TGTGCCAGCAGCTTAGATGGAGGGGCCCTCTACGAGCAGTACTTC. Translated, it gives CASSLDGGALYEQYF. V gene TRBV11-2 combines with J gene TRBJ2-7; D possibly corresponds to TRBD2 (6 bases). Per germline, CDR1 SGHAT and CDR2 FQNNGV. The CDR3 runs 15 residues. V shed 0 bases and J shed 3 bases, with 12 bases lying between them.

This sequence joins TRBV10-3 and TRBJ2-1, with 7 bases matching TRBD1. V lost 10 bases and J lost 4; bases outside the gene matches: 4. The CDR3 is 12 amino acids. The V gene's germline CDR1 is ENHRY and CDR2 SYGVKD. The DNA for the CDR3 is TGTGCCACCGGGACAGCGTACAATGAGCAGTTCTTC. It specifies CATGTAYNEQFF.

The sample holds a few counts of this clone. The V call is TRBV5-6, the J call TRBJ2-5; TRBD2 matches at 8 bases. J lost 5 bases, V lost 2 bases, and 5 bases had no gene match. The germline gives CDR1 SGHDT, CDR2 YYEEEE. This CDR3 has 14 amino acids. The CDR3 coding sequence is TGTGCCAGCAGCTTCGGGGGGGCCGGGGAGACCCAGTACTTC. It translates to CASSFGGAGETQYF.

This clone came up a few times. V and J are TRBV18 and TRBJ2-5; 12 positions match TRBD2. This CDR3 comprises 18 residues. The ends lost 3 bases at V and 1 base at J; junction bases unmatched: 9. Germline V gives CDR1 KGHSH, CDR2 LQKENI. DNA for the CDR3: TGTGCCAGCTCACCGGCGGCTAGCGGGGGGGAATTCCAAGAGACCCAGTACTTC. Its protein product is CASSPAASGGEFQETQYF. Drawing the rest from reference TRBV18 and TRBJ2-5, the complete variable domain is NAGVMQNPRHLVRRRGQEARLRCSPMKGHSHVYWYRQLPEEGLKFMVYLQKENIIDESGMPKERFSAEFPKEGPSILRIQQVVRGDSAAYFCASSPAASGGEFQETQYFGPGTRLLVL.

For this clone: At the DNA level, this CDR3 is encoded by other sequences in the same sample as well. This chain connects TRBV2 to TRBJ1-2, with D possibly being TRBD1 (6 bases). Germline V gene data show CDR1 as SNHLY and CDR2 as FYNNEI. V was clipped by 6 bases and J by 2 bases, with 13 bases between them. This CDR3 comprises 14 residues. CDR3 region: CASSETGQNYGYTF. CDR3 nucleotides: TGTGCCAGCAGCGAGACAGGACAGAACTATGGCTACACCTTC. The complete variable domain, with remaining parts taken from reference TRBV2 and TRBJ1-2, reads EPEVTQTPSHQVTQMGQEVILRCVPISNHLYFYWYRQILGQKVEFLVSFYNNEISEKSEIFDDQFSVERPDGSNFTLKIRSTKLEDSAMYFCASSETGQNYGYTFGSGTRLTVV.

This clone was detected only once. The rearrangement links TRBV10-3 to TRBJ1-4, with 9 bases that match TRBD1. CDR3 size: 14 residues. Per germline, CDR1 ENHRY and CDR2 SYGVKD. The J segment lost 8 bases and the V segment lost 6 bases, leaving 7 bases of the junction unmatched. CDR3 bases: TGTGCCATCAGCTGGGGACAGGGAGGAGAAAAACTGTTTTTT. Protein product: CAISWGQGGEKLFF.

The chain links TRBV19 to TRBJ2-1; D call uncertain. Trimming stripped 4 bases from V and 5 bases from J, with 21 bases between. This CDR3 is 17 amino acids long. Germline CDR1 is LNHDA and CDR2 is SQIVND (reference sequence). The CDR3 here is CASSTLQLGYPHNEQFF. The CDR3 bases are TGTGCCAGTAGTACCCTACAGCTCGGATACCCTCACAATGAGCAGTTCTTC.